Shown below are 17 T cell receptor beta chains from a single sample sequenced in a study of OX40 agonist ivuxolimab in advanced cancers. Generated by immunoSEQ multiplex PCR, the TCRdb table keeps only in-frame clones and is missing some. The sample includes about 60,000 clones, about 85% of them seen just once. The material sequenced was CD4+ or CD8+ T cells sorted from blood, taken in a trial of the OX40 agonist ivuxolimab. Source of these receptors: an adult with an advanced solid tumor such as melanoma, head and neck, liver or kidney cancer.

The chain employs TRBV28 and TRBJ1-2; no clear D gene. The V gene's germline CDR1 is MDHEN and CDR2 SYDVKM. The CDR3 has 13 residues. Trimming cost V 2 bases and J 3 bases, with 7 bases left between them. Here the CDR3 DNA reads TGTGCCAGCAGTTTAATTTCAGACTATGGCTACACCTTC. Amino acid sequence: CASSLISDYGYTF.

The chain employs TRBV14 and TRBJ2-7; 12 bases map to TRBD1. This CDR3 has 19 amino acids. Germline CDR1 reads SGHDN; CDR2 reads FVKESK. Trimming removed 3 bases from V and 6 bases from J; junction bases left unmatched: 18. CDR3 residues: CASSQSRDRGRGHYGEQYF. The DNA of the CDR3 is TGTGCCAGCAGCCAGTCCCGGGACAGGGGGCGCGGGCACTACGGCGAGCAGTACTTC.

CDR3 loop: CASSLTGQDPPDTQYF. The CDR3 region has the DNA TGCGCCAGCAGCTTAACCGGACAGGACCCACCGGATACGCAGTATTTT. V gene TRBV5-1 combines with J gene TRBJ2-3, with 7 bases that match TRBD1. Germline V lookup: CDR1 SGHRS, CDR2 YFSETQ. This CDR3 has 16 amino acids. V shed 2 bases and J 6 bases; nucleotides not matched to a gene: 12.

The CDR3 DNA follows: TGTGCCAGTAGTAAGGGACAGCGGGAGACCCAGTACTTC. Translation gives CASSKGQRETQYF. The V gene is TRBV19, the J gene TRBJ2-5, with 7 bases identical to TRBD1. V was clipped by 4 bases and J by 5 bases; unmatched bases: 4. The CDR3 contains 13 residues. From germline, CDR1 is LNHDA and CDR2 SQIVND (reference sequence).

The chain has TRBV5-1 and TRBJ2-7; D might be TRBD1 (7 bases). V shed 0 bases and J shed 5 bases, with 15 bases lying between them. Germline V gene sequence: CDR1 SGHRS, CDR2 YFSETQ. CDR3 length equals 15 residues. Written as DNA, the CDR3 is TGCGCCAGCAGCTTGGACGCCAGGGGGGCCAACGAGCAGTACTTC. Protein: CASSLDARGANEQYF.

The chain uses TRBV5-1 and TRBJ2-3; D may correspond to TRBD1 or TRBD2 (5 bases each). This CDR3 is 14 amino acids long. V lost 1 base to trimming and J lost 2 bases, with 8 bases between them. Germline CDR1 reads SGHRS; CDR2 reads YFSETQ. As DNA, the CDR3 is TGCGCCAGCAGCTTGAGAGGGGACACAGATACGCAGTATTTT. Protein product: CASSLRGDTDTQYF.

This clone was recorded only once. The chain employs TRBV7-6 and TRBJ2-1, with 9 bases aligning to TRBD1. CDR3 length: 16 amino acids. Germline V gives CDR1 SGHVS, CDR2 FNYEAQ. With V trimmed by 2 bases and J by 9 bases, 11 bases remained unmatched. Here the CDR3 DNA reads TGTGCCAGCAGCTTAACCTCCGGGACAGGGCGGGGTGAGCAGTTCTTC. As protein: CASSLTSGTGRGEQFF.

V and J are TRBV6-6 and TRBJ2-3; 8 positions agree with TRBD2. The CDR3 totals 15 residues. Germline loops: CDR1 MNHNY, CDR2 SVGAGI (reference sequence). V trimming: 6 bases; J trimming: 0 bases; junction bases outside the gene matches: 5. CDR3 amino acids: CASRGTRASTDTQYF. CDR3 DNA: TGTGCCAGCAGGGGGACTAGAGCTAGCACAGATACGCAGTATTTT.

This chain links TRBV2 with TRBJ1-2, with 8 bases identical to TRBD1. V gave up 7 bases and J gave up 5 bases; unmatched junction bases: 9. CDR1 is SNHLY, CDR2 FYNNEI, per germline. This CDR3 has 14 residues. CDR3 sequence (DNA): TGTGCCAGCATCAGCCGGGACAGGTTGTATGGCTACACCTTC. Protein product: CASISRDRLYGYTF.

In its sample, this clone was seen a few times. The J gene is TRBJ1-5, the V gene TRBV6-1; a possible D gene is TRBD1 (6 bases). The CDR3 contains 16 residues. The V gene lost 1 base and the J gene lost 2 bases, with 12 bases spanning the gap. Germline lookup yields CDR1 MNHNS and CDR2 SASEGT. The CDR3 loop is CASSEVMGAGNQPQHF. The DNA of the CDR3 is TGTGCCAGCAGTGAAGTTATGGGGGCAGGCAATCAGCCCCAGCATTTT.

V gene TRBV18 combines with J gene TRBJ1-2; D is unclear. The CDR3 is 14 amino acids. The ends were cut back, 6 bases at V and 0 bases at J, with 11 bases in the middle. Germline lookup yields CDR1 KGHSH and CDR2 LQKENI. CDR3 region: CASSPSGTNYGYTF. CDR3 coding DNA: TGTGCCAGCTCGCCCTCCGGGACTAACTATGGCTACACCTTC.

This clone has just one count. The chain links TRBV9 to TRBJ1-6, with D possibly being TRBD1 (5 bases). This CDR3 spans 15 amino acids. Germline V gene data show CDR1 as SGDLS and CDR2 as YYNGEE. The V and J ends lost 0 bases and 10 bases respectively, with 14 bases between them. The CDR3 coding sequence is TGTGCCAGCAGCGTAGGGGACGGGACGACATCACCCCTCCACTTT. Translation: CASSVGDGTTSPLHF. Full variable domain (remainder filled in from reference TRBV9 and TRBJ1-6): DSGVTQTPKHLITATGQRVTLRCSPRSGDLSVYWYQQSLDQGLQFLIQYYNGEERAKGNILERFSAQQFPDLHSELNLSSLELGDSALYFCASSVGDGTTSPLHFGNGTRLTVT.

The rearrangement links TRBV4-1 to TRBJ1-4; tentatively, D is TRBD1 (6 bases). CDR1 and CDR2 from the germline V gene are MGHRA and YSYEKL. The germline V and J ends were trimmed by 0 bases and 8 bases, with 16 bases remaining between them. The CDR3 runs to 16 residues. CDR3 sequence reads: CASSQDESQGWEKLFF. CDR3 coding DNA: TGCGCCAGCAGCCAAGATGAATCACAGGGTTGGGAAAAACTGTTTTTT.

This sequence joins TRBV4-1 and TRBJ2-4; D uncertain. Looked up from germline, CDR1 is MGHRA and CDR2 is YSYEKL. V lost 0 bases, J lost 6 bases, and 9 bases lay in between. The length of the CDR3 is 14 residues. This CDR3 reads CASSQDAGINIQYF. The DNA of the CDR3 is TGCGCCAGCAGCCAAGATGCCGGTATAAACATTCAGTACTTC.

This sequence joins TRBV7-3 and TRBJ2-2; D call uncertain. V lost 8 bases and J lost 7, with 14 bases in between. This CDR3 comprises 13 residues. Germline values: CDR1 SGHTA, CDR2 FQGTGA. CDR3 protein: CASGRSDIGELFF. As DNA, the CDR3 is TGTGCCAGCGGGCGATCTGACATCGGGGAGCTGTTTTTT.

V is TRBV6-5 and J is TRBJ2-3; D might be TRBD1 (6 bases). Deletions cut 4 bases from V and 0 bases from J, with 14 bases between. This CDR3 has 16 residues. CDR1 and CDR2 (germline): MNHEY, SVGAGI. CDR3 region: CASSFVTGASTDTQYF. DNA of the CDR3: TGTGCCAGCAGTTTTGTGACAGGCGCTAGCACAGATACGCAGTATTTT.

The gene calls are TRBV6-1 and TRBJ2-3; D may be TRBD2 (6 bases). This CDR3 spans 15 amino acids. Germline CDR1 is MNHNS and CDR2 is SASEGT. Deletions cut 6 bases from V and 0 bases from J, with 13 bases between. The CDR3 bases are TGTGCCAGCAGCCCACTAGCTGCTAGCACAGATACGCAGTATTTT. Encoded protein: CASSPLAASTDTQYF.